This T cell receptor (beta chain) was recovered during a study of T cells after yellow fever vaccination (dated by TCRdb to 2018 to 2020). For the study in its entirety: The SMART-Seq v4 Ultra Low Input RNA kit was used to prepare libraries from fractions with low cell numbers. Blood was collected at multiple timepoints before and after primary and secondary immunization, and bulk PBMC replicates and cell subsets were isolated. Two healthy male donors, one aged 18 to 30 and one aged 30 to 40 years, were included in the cohort. To follow T-cell clones before and after both primary and booster YFV17D yellow fever vaccination, bulk TCR alpha and beta repertoires underwent longitudinal sequencing.

Instrument on record: Illumina NovaSeq 6000. TCR cDNA was synthesized by 5'RACE template switching, through which a universal primer site and unique molecular identifiers were introduced. Priming for cDNA synthesis came from both the TCR alpha and TCR beta constant segments. Library amplification used two PCR steps, and the second PCR step added sample barcodes and sequencing adapters. Sequencing of libraries was done on Illumina HiSeq 2500 (2x100 bp) or NovaSeq (2x150 bp). As for the original processing: MIGEC handled demultiplexing of reads and collapsing into UMI consensus sequences, while MiXCR performed V(D)J alignment. Clonotypes responding to the vaccine were identified with edgeR on replicate PBMC samples, with the criteria of FDR below 0.01 and a log2 fold change above 5 up to day 15. Each bulk clonotype was labeled CD4 or CD8 based on which sequenced repertoire, CD4 or CD8, contained the clonotype at higher abundance. TCRdb passed the public sequencing reads through fastp at Q25 and MiXCR, retaining productive beta sequences. Each entry is one CDR3 protein sequence, shown with its most common DNA and genes. TCRdb, rather than the study authors, made the V and J calls. The sample yields roughly 310,000 distinct CDR3 sequences; roughly 3.5% were counted once. The ten largest clonotypes hold around a quarter of the sample.

Study-wide conclusions, independent of this receptor: After the booster, most of the clones that had expanded following primary vaccination were detected again (96% of CD4 and around nine tenths of CD8), which suggests that memory was broadly maintained. FACS-sorted repertoires could contain abundant contaminating clonotypes from the bulk population, so computational filtering was required. A small share of clonotypes was detected in both CD4 and CD8 compartments, with the overlap likely arising from convergent recombination. Compared with the primary T-cell response, the secondary T-cell response was weaker but faster, peaking on day 5 rather than day 15. Because only a couple of donors were included in the study, the extent to which the findings can be generalized is limited.

From the cysteine through the phenylalanine, the CDR3 covers 16 amino acids. Only CDR3 DNA is held: 48 bases, read in frame from base 1. The germline V end is reduced by 2 bases and the J end by 1 base; junction bases left unmatched: 4. Taken from the germline V gene (reference sequence), the CDR1 and CDR2 loops are SEHNR and FQNEAQ. This clonotype was seen ten or more times. The antigen this receptor binds is unknown. The input lacks base qualities; no much larger clone sits a single base away. The treatment or condition label, as the study defines it: live attenuated yellow fever vaccine strain. At every blood-draw timepoint, two biological replicates of bulk PBMCs were collected. PBMCs were isolated from peripheral blood using a standard Ficoll-Paque protocol. RNA was extracted with TriZol from bulk PBMCs, CD4 and CD8 fractions, and dextramer-positive and dextramer-negative fractions.

This receptor was identified in a man aged 18 to 30 who received the YFV17D yellow fever vaccine. Specimen: PBMCs, collected on the day of the yellow fever booster vaccination. The chain uses TRBV7-9 and TRBJ2-3, with 9 junctional bases fitting TRBD1. The DNA is TGTGCCAGCAGCTTACCCCGGGACAGGGGCACAGATACGCAGTATTTT. This sequence encodes CASSLPRDRGTDTQYF.